Described below is a single T cell receptor (beta chain) sequence and its context. What it recognizes is unknown. This sample is part of a study of CD8+ T cells in alopecia areata. RNA was isolated and reverse transcribed to cDNA, the sequencing template. Sequenced by immunoSEQ multiplex PCR; TCRdb stores in-frame clones only, minus some. The table has 150,000 or so clones, around 47% seen once. Study-wide findings and caveats: Lesional tissue from the scalp (especially in alopecia totalis/universalis) showed higher clonality than normal scalp.

From germline, CDR1 is SQVTM and CDR2 ANQGSEA. This CDR3 contains 15 residues. V dropped 3 bases and J dropped 3 bases, with 16 bases sitting between them. V gene TRBV29-1 combines with J gene TRBJ2-3; D is undetermined. The origin of this receptor is a human donor with alopecia areata. The sequenced sample consisted of CD4+ T cells sorted from blood. The CDR3 region has the DNA TGCAGCGTTGATCTGTTTTCTTTAGGAACAGATACGCAGTATTTT. Its translation: CSVDLFSLGTDTQYF.